This paragraph reports one T cell receptor beta chain. The antigen remains unidentified. This sample stems from a study of PD-1 blockade in classical Hodgkin lymphoma. Study observations and caveats: CD8+ TCR diversity did not rise significantly by C4D1, unlike CD4+. Compared with healthy donors, newly diagnosed patients reportedly showed lower baseline TCR diversity.

Specified time point: cycle 4 day 1 (C4D1), after five to seven weeks of nivolumab. Every patient experienced relapse after autologous stem cell transplantation, and brentuximab vedotin exposure varied. Classification of best responses gave complete response, partial response or progressive disease. Produced via immunoSEQ multiplex PCR; TCRdb's table is partial and in-frame only. Altogether tens of thousands of clones are present, around four fifths being singletons, with the ten largest covering approximately 12%. The sequence was obtained from a human donor with classical Hodgkin lymphoma. The source material was peripheral blood mononuclear cells (PBMCs), sampled before the fourth cycle of nivolumab.

CDR3 residues: CASSTHSTDTQYF. In DNA, the CDR3 is TGTGCCAGCAGTACACATAGCACAGATACGCAGTATTTT. The chain links TRBV28 to TRBJ2-3; D gene ambiguous. Germline-derived CDR1 and CDR2 are MDHEN and SYDVKM. There are 13 residues in the CDR3. V lost 5 bases to trimming and J lost 0 bases, with 6 bases between them. The full variable domain, rest sourced from reference TRBV28 and TRBJ2-3, is DVKVTQSSRYLVKRTGEKVFLECVQDMDHENMFWYRQDPGLGLRLIYFSYDVKMKEKGDIPEGYSVSREKKERFSLILESASTNQTSMYLCASSTHSTDTQYFGPGTRLTVL.